These 28 T cell receptor beta chains share one sample of origin, sequenced in a study of cytomegalovirus exposure and HLA in healthy donors. Primers for the PCR totalled 60 Vbeta and 13 Jbeta. Sequenced by immunoSEQ multiplex PCR; TCRdb stores in-frame clones only, minus some. The repertoire holds about 120,000 clones, with 8% to 10% as singletons. The sequencing input was PBMCs. The receptors here all came from a man aged 25-40 years in good health and CMV-seronegative.

This chain links TRBV5-1 with TRBJ2-1, with TRBD2 identical over 8 bases. V shed 6 bases and J 6 bases; nucleotides not matched to a gene: 11. Germline values: CDR1 SGHRS, CDR2 YFSETQ. The CDR3 totals 15 residues. CDR3 nucleotide sequence: TGCGCCAGCAACCACGGGAGGGCCTCGGTCAATGAGCAGTTCTTC. Amino acid sequence: CASNHGRASVNEQFF.

This clone has just a few counts. This rearrangement joins TRBV10-3 to TRBJ2-3; tentatively, D is TRBD1 (5 bases). This CDR3 contains 23 residues. Trimming took 6 bases from V and 2 from J, leaving 39 bases between them. The germline CDR1 and CDR2 sequences are ENHRY and SYGVKD. CDR3 sequence reads: CAISRSYQPAAHVGDRDTDTQYF. CDR3 DNA sequence: TGTGCCATCAGCCGGTCTTACCAGCCGGCTGCGCATGTTGGAGACAGAGACACAGATACGCAGTATTTT.

The chain recombines TRBV25-1 with TRBJ1-3; unclear D gene. V was shortened by 1 base and J by 0 bases, with 7 bases between the two germline ends. The CDR3 is 15 residues long. Germline CDR1 and CDR2: MGHDK and SYGVNS. CDR3 amino acids: CASSESQFSGNTIYF. The CDR3 coding sequence is TGTGCCAGCAGTGAATCCCAGTTCTCTGGAAACACCATATATTTT.

On this clone: Other DNA sequences in this sample translate to the same CDR3. The gene calls are TRBV19 and TRBJ2-7; 7 bases align to TRBD2. Germline-derived CDR1 and CDR2 are LNHDA and SQIVND (reference sequence). The CDR3 sequence is 14 residues long. J was trimmed by 0 bases and V by 1 base; bases with no gene match: 0. CDR3 sequence (DNA): TGTGCCAGTAGTATAGCGGGGGGCTCCTACGAGCAGTACTTC. This translates into CASSIAGGSYEQYF.

This clone has just one count. The J gene is TRBJ2-2, the V gene TRBV5-4, with 11 bases aligning to TRBD1. The CDR3 length is 16 residues. The germline CDR1 and CDR2 sequences are SGHNT and YYREEE (reference sequence). V was clipped by 4 bases and J by 9 bases; unmatched bases: 11. CDR3 amino acids: CASSHRTGGNYRELFF. The CDR3 coding sequence is TGTGCCAGCAGCCACCGGACAGGGGGCAATTACCGGGAGCTGTTTTTT.

This clone was seen more than once but under ten times. This chain uses TRBV5-1 with TRBJ2-7; 7 bases align to TRBD2. This CDR3 has 15 residues. Trimming took 5 bases from V and 0 from J; bases not matched to a gene: 8. The V gene's germline CDR1 is SGHRS and CDR2 YFSETQ. The CDR3 DNA is TGCGCCAGCAGGCGGGGGTCGGACATCTCCTACGAGCAGTACTTC. Its translation: CASRRGSDISYEQYF.

The chain links TRBV5-1 to TRBJ2-3; tentative D call: TRBD2 (5 bases). V shed 5 bases and J shed 0 bases, with 7 bases lying between them. CDR3 length: 13 amino acids. In germline, CDR1 is SGHRS, CDR2 YFSETQ. Here the CDR3 reads CASRWESTDTQYF. The CDR3 DNA follows: TGCGCCAGCAGGTGGGAGAGCACAGATACGCAGTATTTT.

This rearrangement joins TRBV7-8 to TRBJ2-1, with 9 positions matching TRBD2. V was clipped by 6 bases and J by 8 bases; unmatched bases: 14. The CDR3 runs 16 residues. Germline assignment: CDR1 SGHVS and CDR2 FQNEAQ. The CDR3 sequence is CASSRQAGGPFDEQFF. In DNA form, the CDR3 reads TGTGCCAGCAGTCGCCAGGCGGGGGGGCCCTTCGATGAGCAGTTCTTC.

J is TRBJ1-2 and V is TRBV6-1; D is ambiguous. Germline-derived CDR1 and CDR2 are MNHNS and SASEGT. This CDR3 has 16 amino acids. V dropped 1 base and J dropped 4 bases, with 16 bases sitting between them. CDR3 nucleotide sequence: TGTGCCAGCAGTGAAGGTATAGGAGGGAACCTCTATGGCTACACCTTC. It codes for CASSEGIGGNLYGYTF.

This chain links TRBV11-3 with TRBJ2-2, with a possible D match to TRBD2 (7 bases). Germline V gene lookup returns CDR1 SGHNT and CDR2 YENEEA. This CDR3 comprises 16 residues. V was shortened by 5 bases and J by 0 bases, with 13 bases between the two germline ends. CDR3 in DNA: TGTGCCAGCAGCGAACGGGGGGCCGCGAACACCGGGGAGCTGTTTTTT. It codes for CASSERGAANTGELFF.

This clone was seen only a few times. The chain links TRBV6-5 to TRBJ2-7; TRBD1 is a possible D gene (6 bases). The CDR3 runs to 15 residues. CDR1 is MNHEY, CDR2 SVGAGI, per germline. Trimming left V 0 bases short and J 2 bases short, with 11 bases between. CDR3 in DNA: TGTGCCAGCAGTTACTCGAAAGGGGGTGCCTACGAGCAGTACTTC. Translated, it gives CASSYSKGGAYEQYF.

This clone has only a few counts. This sequence joins TRBV7-9 and TRBJ2-2; D is perhaps TRBD1 (5 bases). The CDR3 loop spans 14 amino acids. Per germline, CDR1 SEHNR and CDR2 FQNEAQ (reference sequence). The ends were cut back, 0 bases at V and 6 bases at J, with 8 bases in the middle. Here the CDR3 DNA reads TGTGCCAGCAGCTTAGCAGGGGTACCCGGGGAGCTGTTTTTT. Its translation is CASSLAGVPGELFF. Full variable domain (rest looked up from reference TRBV7-9 and TRBJ2-2): DTGVSQNPRHKITKRGQNVTFRCDPISEHNRLYWYRQTLGQGPEFLTYFQNEAQLEKSRLLSDRFSAERPKGSFSTLEIQRTEQGDSAMYLCASSLAGVPGELFFGEGSRLTVL.

The chain is built from TRBV6-1 and TRBJ2-3, with 8 positions matching TRBD1. Germline CDR1 is MNHNS and CDR2 is SASEGT. V dropped 8 bases and J dropped 0; count of bases not matched to a gene: 1. CDR3 length: 13 amino acids. The CDR3 coding sequence is TGTGCCAGCCGGACAGGGAGCACAGATACGCAGTATTTT. It specifies CASRTGSTDTQYF.

This chain uses TRBV4-3 with TRBJ1-1; 7 bases fit TRBD1. The J segment lost 4 bases and the V segment lost 0 bases, leaving 14 bases of the junction unmatched. This CDR3 is 18 amino acids long. CDR1 and CDR2 from the germline V gene are LGHNA and YSLEER. The chain's CDR3 is CASSQDLVPTGAGTEAFF. CDR3 coding DNA: TGCGCCAGCAGCCAAGATCTTGTACCCACAGGGGCGGGCACTGAAGCTTTCTTT.

This rearrangement joins TRBV30 to TRBJ2-1; 12 positions agree with TRBD2. In germline, CDR1 is GTSNPN, CDR2 SVGIG (reference sequence). J lost 7 bases, V lost 3 bases, and 4 bases had no gene match. This CDR3 spans 14 amino acids. DNA for the CDR3: TGTGCCTGGAGCATAGGACTAGCGGGAAATGAGCAGTTCTTC. It yields the protein CAWSIGLAGNEQFF.

This clone was found a few times. The chain joins TRBV28 to TRBJ1-4, with D possibly matching TRBD1 (6 bases). This CDR3 has 17 residues. Germline V lookup: CDR1 MDHEN, CDR2 SYDVKM. The germline V and J ends were trimmed by 2 bases and 3 bases, with 16 bases remaining between them. Here the CDR3 DNA reads TGTGCCAGCAGTTTAGTTCCGGGAAGGGGGTCTAATGAAAAACTGTTTTTT. The encoded protein is CASSLVPGRGSNEKLFF.

This clone was seen only a few times. The V call is TRBV29-1, the J call TRBJ2-2; tentative D call: TRBD2 (6 bases). The length of the CDR3 is 13 residues. Germline CDR1 reads SQVTM; CDR2 reads ANQGSEA. Trimming stripped 3 bases from V and 3 bases from J, with 8 bases between. CDR3 sequence reads: CSVEGGYTGELFF. The CDR3 DNA follows: TGCAGCGTTGAGGGGGGATACACCGGGGAGCTGTTTTTT.

This clone was picked up a small number of times. The rearrangement uses TRBV9 and TRBJ1-1; maybe TRBD1 (6 bases). V lost 2 bases to trimming and J lost 1 base, with 15 bases between them. The CDR3 extends over 16 amino acids. CDR1 SGDLS and CDR2 YYNGEE come from the germline V gene. The CDR3 coding sequence is TGTGCCAGCAGCGTCCCAGGGGACCTGGGGAACACTGAAGCTTTCTTT. Protein sequence: CASSVPGDLGNTEAFF.

The chain joins TRBV30 to TRBJ1-3; no definite D call. CDR1 and CDR2 (germline): GTSNPN, SVGIG (reference sequence). This CDR3 region has 15 residues. V lost 1 base, J lost 3 bases, and 13 bases lay in between. CDR3 region: CAWSAGLSYGNTIYF. In DNA, the CDR3 is TGTGCCTGGAGTGCCGGACTGAGCTATGGAAACACCATATATTTT.

The rearrangement links TRBV5-1 to TRBJ2-7; D not resolved. The CDR3 length is 15 residues. The ends were cut back, 2 bases at V and 0 bases at J, with 12 bases in the middle. Looked up from germline, CDR1 is SGHRS and CDR2 is YFSETQ. The CDR3 nucleotides are TGCGCCAGCAGCTTAACCGATGATAGCTCCTACGAGCAGTACTTC. The encoded protein is CASSLTDDSSYEQYF.

In this sample, this clone turned up a few times. The chain has TRBV19 and TRBJ1-4; 7 bases fit TRBD1. Per the germline V gene, CDR1 is LNHDA and CDR2 is SQIVND (reference sequence). V lost 4 bases and J lost 4; bases outside the gene matches: 9. CDR3 size: 16 residues. CDR3 DNA: TGTGCCAGTAGTACCGTGGGACAGCCACATAATGAAAAACTGTTTTTT. Translating it yields CASSTVGQPHNEKLFF.

This clone showed up just a few times. V gene TRBV30 combines with J gene TRBJ2-5; TRBD1 matches 11 bases. This CDR3 has 15 amino acids. Germline CDR1 and CDR2: GTSNPN and SVGIG (reference sequence). After removal of 2 bases from V and 5 bases from J, the junction contained 7 bases not matched to a gene. The CDR3 spells CAWSTGQGAWETQYF. As DNA, the CDR3 is TGTGCCTGGAGTACTGGACAGGGGGCTTGGGAGACCCAGTACTTC. Using reference TRBV30 and TRBJ2-5 for the parts outside the CDR3, the full variable domain is SQTIHQWPATLVQPVGSPLSLECTVEGTSNPNLYWYRQAAGRGLQLLFYSVGIGQISSEVPQNLSASRPQDRQFILSSKKLLLSDSGFYLCAWSTGQGAWETQYFGPGTRLLVL.

The V call is TRBV6-1, the J call TRBJ2-1; TRBD1 matches at 7 bases. In germline, CDR1 is MNHNS, CDR2 SASEGT. The CDR3 is 15 residues long. V was clipped by 4 bases and J by 2 bases; unmatched bases: 5. The CDR3 sequence: CASSVLTGPYNEQFF. The CDR3 DNA follows: TGTGCCAGCAGTGTCCTGACAGGGCCCTACAATGAGCAGTTCTTC.

CDR3 sequence (DNA): TGTGCCAGCAGCTCAGTGGGGGCGGGTGGAAACACCATATATTTT. This translates into CASSSVGAGGNTIYF. V usage is TRBV7-2 and J usage is TRBJ1-3; D might be TRBD1 (6 bases). The length of the CDR3 is 15 residues. Trimming left V 4 bases short and J 3 bases short, with 13 bases between. Germline CDR1 is SGHTA and CDR2 is FQGNSA.

This clone was seen only a few times. This rearrangement joins TRBV10-3 to TRBJ1-1; D is ambiguous. V lost 2 bases, J lost 0 bases, and 7 bases lay in between. This CDR3 comprises 14 residues. Germline lookup yields CDR1 ENHRY and CDR2 SYGVKD. This CDR3 is CAISEPQLNTEAFF. CDR3 coding DNA: TGTGCCATCAGTGAGCCACAGTTGAACACTGAAGCTTTCTTT.

The CDR3 DNA reads TGTGCCAGCAGATCTGGACAGGCGGGGGGCTACACCTTC. It translates to CASRSGQAGGYTF. This chain uses TRBV2 with TRBJ1-2; 7 bases map to TRBD1. Trimming cost V 6 bases and J 8 bases; bases outside gene matches: 9. CDR1 and CDR2 (germline): SNHLY, FYNNEI. The CDR3 runs 13 residues.

A few counts support this clone. The chain uses TRBV4-2 and TRBJ1-5, with D perhaps matching TRBD1 (5 bases). The V end lost 1 base, the J end lost 3 bases, and 16 bases lay between the germline ends. Germline lookup yields CDR1 LGHNA and CDR2 YNFKEQ. This CDR3 is built from 17 residues. The CDR3 DNA is TGTGCCAGCAGCCAAGGCGGGGCCGGACGGAACAATCAGCCCCAGCATTTT. Residues: CASSQGGAGRNNQPQHF.

This clone appeared a few times. The V gene is TRBV5-1, the J gene TRBJ2-2; D is possibly TRBD1 (5 bases). Germline CDR1 and CDR2: SGHRS and YFSETQ. CDR3 length: 14 amino acids. V was pared by 0 bases and J by 4 bases, with 7 bases between. CDR3 sequence (DNA): TGCGCCAGCAGCTTGGGACAGTCCACCGGGGAGCTGTTTTTT. The encoded protein is CASSLGQSTGELFF.